Shown below are 7 T cell receptor beta chains from a single sample sequenced in a study of cytomegalovirus exposure and HLA in healthy donors. The PCR ran on 60 Vbeta and 13 Jbeta primers. Clones were sequenced by immunoSEQ multiplex PCR, and TCRdb holds only the in-frame ones, with some missing. The sample shows fewer than 50,000 clones, about 60% of them seen only once. The sequenced sample consisted of PBMCs. The receptors shown here come from a man between 60 and 75 years old in good health and CMV-seropositive.

The V call is TRBV15, the J call TRBJ2-1; TRBD1 matches 7 bases. The CDR3 is made up of 21 amino acids. The V segment lost 1 base and the J segment 5 bases; nucleotides outside the gene matches: 23. Germline assignment: CDR1 LNHNV and CDR2 YYDKDF (reference sequence). The CDR3 here is CATSRAIGRGWAATGDNEQFF. CDR3 nucleotides: TGTGCCACCAGCAGAGCAATTGGCAGGGGGTGGGCAGCTACTGGGGACAATGAGCAGTTCTTC.

The V gene is TRBV7-3, the J gene TRBJ2-5; TRBD1 aligns across 9 bases. CDR3 length: 16 residues. Germline lookup yields CDR1 SGHTA and CDR2 FQGTGA. The trim removed 3 bases at V and 2 bases at J, leaving 7 bases unmatched. The CDR3 region has the DNA TGTGCCAGCAGCTTGGGACGGGACAGGGCACAAGAGACCCAGTACTTC. The encoded protein is CASSLGRDRAQETQYF.

This clone was seen a few times. The chain recombines TRBV19 with TRBJ2-1; D ambiguous. Germline V gene sequence: CDR1 LNHDA, CDR2 SQIVND (reference sequence). V lost 5 bases, J lost 0 bases, and 17 bases lay in between. CDR3 size: 17 residues. The CDR3 region is CASSLITGLDSYNEQFF. The CDR3 DNA sequence: TGTGCCAGTAGTCTCATTACCGGGTTGGACTCCTACAATGAGCAGTTCTTC. The full variable domain, completed using reference TRBV19 and TRBJ2-1, is DGGITQSPKYLFRKEGQNVTLSCEQNLNHDAMYWYRQDPGQGLRLIYYSQIVNDFQKGDIAEGYSVSREKKESFPLTVTSAQKNPTAFYLCASSLITGLDSYNEQFFGPGTRLTVL.

This chain joins TRBV11-2 and TRBJ1-1; D is unclear. Trimming cost V 2 bases and J 1 base, with 5 bases left between them. CDR1 and CDR2 (germline): SGHAT, FQNNGV. The CDR3 totals 13 residues. The CDR3 region has the DNA TGTGCCAGCAGCTTAAAGAGGAACACTGAAGCTTTCTTT. It yields the protein CASSLKRNTEAFF.

Regarding this clone: The junction departs from the called germline gene at one end, perhaps through a read error. The chain employs TRBV7-9 and TRBJ2-1, with 12 bases that match TRBD2. Germline lookup yields CDR1 SEHNR and CDR2 FQNEAQ (reference sequence). The CDR3 is 16 amino acids. The CDR3 spells CSTGTSGLIGYNEQFF. CDR3 coding DNA: TGCAGCACCGGGACTAGCGGGCTTATCGGCTACAATGAGCAGTTCTTC.

This clone showed up just a few times. The chain couples TRBV5-4 to TRBJ2-1; maybe TRBD2 (5 bases). The CDR3 contains 15 residues. Trimming shortened V by 4 bases and J by 6 bases, and 17 bases separated the two germline ends. Germline V gene sequence: CDR1 SGHNT, CDR2 YYREEE (reference sequence). CDR3 protein: CASSPKGEMFNEQFF. The CDR3 DNA sequence: TGTGCCAGCAGCCCTAAGGGAGAAATGTTCAATGAGCAGTTCTTC. The full variable domain, with the rest looked up from reference TRBV5-4 and TRBJ2-1, is ETGVTQSPTHLIKTRGQQVTLRCSSQSGHNTVSWYQQALGQGPQFIFQYYREEENGRGNFPPRFSGLQFPNYSSELNVNALELDDSALYLCASSPKGEMFNEQFFGPGTRLTVL.

This clone was counted a few times. The rearrangement uses TRBV6-5 and TRBJ2-2; TRBD2 matches at 12 bases. Germline V gene data show CDR1 as MNHEY and CDR2 as SVGAGI. This CDR3 comprises 15 residues. V shed 8 bases and J 5 bases; nucleotides not matched to a gene: 6. CDR3 in DNA: TGTGCCAGCGGAGGACTAGCGGGAATAACCGGGGAGCTGTTTTTT. Protein sequence: CASGGLAGITGELFF.